A single sample is the source of the 29 T cell receptor beta chains below, sequenced in a study of control samples from healthy donors and cancer patients. Libraries were prepared by immunoSEQ multiplex PCR; TCRdb keeps only in-frame clonotypes and omits some of them. The table lists about 12,000 clones, roughly 90% of them singletons. Source material: formalin-fixed, paraffin-embedded tissue. Receptors were obtained from a male donor with melanoma.

This clone was seen a few times. This chain uses TRBV6-5 with TRBJ1-1; D is unclear. The V end lost 4 bases, the J end lost 8 bases, and 11 bases lay between the germline ends. The CDR3 spans 12 residues. The germline V gene encodes CDR1 MNHEY and CDR2 SVGAGI. CDR3 amino acids: CASSSSSSEAFF. The CDR3 DNA reads as TGTGCCAGCAGTTCATCGAGTTCCGAAGCTTTCTTT.

The chain carries TRBV6-5 and TRBJ1-2, with 7 bases fitting TRBD1. Trimming cost V 4 bases and J 3 bases; bases outside gene matches: 8. The CDR3 spans 15 residues. Per germline, CDR1 MNHEY and CDR2 SVGAGI. Here the CDR3 reads CASSSLGTAYYGYTF. The CDR3 region has the DNA TGTGCCAGCAGTTCCCTCGGGACAGCGTACTATGGCTACACCTTC.

The CDR3 DNA follows: TGTGCCAGCAGCCCTCGACGGGACAGGGCGATCTCGGAGACCTACGAGCAGTACGTC. Translation gives CASSPRRDRAISETYEQYV. This chain uses TRBV7-3 with TRBJ2-7, with TRBD1 matching 9 bases. The V segment lost 5 bases and the J segment 2 bases; nucleotides outside the gene matches: 19. This CDR3 is 19 amino acids long. Germline-derived CDR1 and CDR2 are SGHTA and FQGTGA.

The rearrangement joins TRBV4-2 to TRBJ2-1; D not certain. The CDR3 is 15 residues long. Germline lookup yields CDR1 LGHNA and CDR2 YNFKEQ. Trimming left V 0 bases short and J 10 bases short, with 16 bases between. Here the CDR3 DNA reads TGTGCCAGCAGCCAAGATTTGGCAGGAGTCCTCGAGCAGTTCTTC. It yields the protein CASSQDLAGVLEQFF.

The gene calls are TRBV21-1 and TRBJ1-5; TRBD1, the D gene given by the table, was not confirmed from the DNA. TRBV21-1 is flagged as a pseudogene. The CDR3 runs 14 residues. CDR3 sequence reads: CASHGVRGNQPQHF. The CDR3 DNA is TGTGCCAGCCACGGAGTCAGGGGAAATCAGCCCCAGCATTTT.

The chain employs TRBV3-1 (or the pseudogene TRBV3-2) and TRBJ2-3, with 8 bases identical to TRBD2. The CDR3 spans 20 residues. Germline CDR1 and CDR2: LGHDT and YNNKEL (reference sequence). With 0 bases clipped from V and 0 bases from J, the junction kept 14 bases outside the gene matches. The CDR3 spells CASSQDGRLAGRHSTDTQYF. In DNA form, the CDR3 reads TGTGCCAGCAGCCAAGATGGAAGGCTAGCGGGCCGTCATAGCACAGATACGCAGTATTTT.

V gene TRBV28 combines with J gene TRBJ1-4; D might be TRBD1 (5 bases). Germline V gene data show CDR1 as MDHEN and CDR2 as SYDVKM. V lost 6 bases and J lost 4, with 15 bases in between. The CDR3 is 15 residues long. The chain's CDR3 is CASSPGGGFNEKLFF. The CDR3 DNA reads TGTGCCAGCAGCCCGGGGGGGGGATTTAATGAAAAACTGTTTTTT.

In its sample, this clone was seen a few times. The chain is built from TRBV5-1 and TRBJ2-5, with D uncertain. CDR3 size: 12 residues. Germline V CDR1 and CDR2: SGHRS, YFSETQ. The V gene lost 0 bases and the J gene lost 0 bases, with 0 bases spanning the gap. The CDR3 loop is CASSLDQETQYF. For the CDR3, the DNA is TGCGCCAGCAGCTTGGACCAAGAGACCCAGTACTTC. The entire variable domain, with the rest obtained from reference TRBV5-1 and TRBJ2-5, is as follows: KAGVTQTPRYLIKTRGQQVTLSCSPISGHRSVSWYQQTPGQGLQFLFEYFSETQRNKGNFPGRFSGRQFSNSRSEMNVSTLELGDSALYLCASSLDQETQYFGPGTRLLVL.

The rearrangement uses TRBV5-1 and TRBJ2-2, with TRBD2 matching 12 bases. The CDR3 is 19 amino acids. CDR1 SGHRS and CDR2 YFSETQ come from the germline V gene. Trimming at V came to 0 bases and at J to 0 bases, leaving 6 bases not matched to a gene. For the CDR3, the DNA is TGCGCCAGCAGCTTGGCCGGGACTAGCGGGCCCTCGAACACCGGGGAGCTGTTTTTT. Amino acid sequence: CASSLAGTSGPSNTGELFF. The full variable domain, in which reference TRBV5-1 and TRBJ2-2 provide the parts outside the CDR3, is KAGVTQTPRYLIKTRGQQVTLSCSPISGHRSVSWYQQTPGQGLQFLFEYFSETQRNKGNFPGRFSGRQFSNSRSEMNVSTLELGDSALYLCASSLAGTSGPSNTGELFFGEGSRLTVL.

The DNA of the CDR3 is TGTGCCAGCAGCCCCCTTTTGGCAGGGTCCAATGAGCAGTTCTTC. Translated, it gives CASSPLLAGSNEQFF. This chain links TRBV28 with TRBJ2-1, with a weak D call TRBD1 (5 bases). CDR1 MDHEN and CDR2 SYDVKM come from the germline V gene. CDR3 size: 15 residues. Trimming removed 6 bases from V and 6 bases from J, with 18 bases in between.

The chain employs TRBV7-9 and TRBJ1-4, with a weak D call TRBD1 (6 bases). The germline V gene encodes CDR1 SEHNR and CDR2 FQNEAQ (reference sequence). The CDR3 totals 14 residues. V lost 5 bases to trimming and J lost 5 bases, with 12 bases between them. The CDR3 bases are TGTGCCAGCAGCCTACAGGGTCCAAATGAAAAACTGTTTTTT. Its protein product is CASSLQGPNEKLFF.

This clone was seen once. The chain combines TRBV30 with TRBJ2-7; 11 bases fit TRBD1. J gave up 2 bases and V 3 bases, and 9 bases lay outside the gene matches. The CDR3 spans 16 residues. Germline V gives CDR1 GTSNPN, CDR2 SVGIG (reference sequence). The CDR3 DNA reads TGTGCCTGGAGCGAACGGCCGGGACAGGGGGCCTACGAGCAGTACGTC. This sequence encodes CAWSERPGQGAYEQYV.

The chain employs TRBV5-4 and TRBJ2-1; 12 nucleotides match TRBD2. J gave up 1 base and V 5 bases, and 4 bases lay outside the gene matches. The CDR3 runs to 16 residues. Germline assignment: CDR1 SGHNT and CDR2 YYREEE (reference sequence). The CDR3 loop is CASSTGLAGSYNEQFF. For the CDR3, the DNA is TGTGCCAGCAGTACCGGACTAGCGGGGTCCTACAATGAGCAGTTCTTC. Complete variable domain (other parts from reference TRBV5-4 and TRBJ2-1): ETGVTQSPTHLIKTRGQQVTLRCSSQSGHNTVSWYQQALGQGPQFIFQYYREEENGRGNFPPRFSGLQFPNYSSELNVNALELDDSALYLCASSTGLAGSYNEQFFGPGTRLTVL.

The chain carries TRBV6-6 and TRBJ2-7; D is unclear. Germline V gives CDR1 MNHNY, CDR2 SVGAGI (reference sequence). This CDR3 has 12 residues. V lost 5 bases, J lost 0 bases, and 5 bases lay in between. Here the CDR3 reads CASSASSYEQYF. CDR3 coding DNA: TGTGCCAGCAGTGCTAGCTCCTACGAGCAGTACTTC.

The rearrangement uses TRBV12-3 or TRBV12-4 and TRBJ2-1; 7 bases fit TRBD2. The CDR3 loop spans 13 amino acids. The V gene end was trimmed by 4 bases and the J gene end by 4 bases; junction bases not matched to a gene: 1. The CDR3 bases are TGTGCCAGCAGTTCCGGGGGGTACAATGAGCAGTTCTTC. Its protein product is CASSSGGYNEQFF.

This chain connects TRBV27 to TRBJ2-7, with unresolved D. Germline V gene data show CDR1 as MNHEY and CDR2 as SMNVEV (reference sequence). Trimming removed 4 bases from V and 0 bases from J, with 16 bases in between. CDR3 length: 16 residues. The DNA for the CDR3 is TGTGCCAGCAGTTCCCTTCAGGCCCCGAGCTCCTACGAGCAGTACTTC. It encodes CASSSLQAPSSYEQYF.

The V and J genes are TRBV4-3 and TRBJ1-5, with D unclear. Trimming pared 0 bases from V and 9 bases from J, leaving 12 bases between. This CDR3 comprises 14 residues. Germline CDR1 reads LGHNA; CDR2 reads YSLEER. The CDR3: CASSQDRTSGPQHF. The CDR3 DNA follows: TGCGCCAGCAGCCAAGATCGCACCTCGGGGCCCCAGCATTTT.

The gene calls are TRBV7-3 and TRBJ1-1; 10 nucleotides agree with TRBD1. Per germline, CDR1 SGHTA and CDR2 FQGTGA. The CDR3 length is 15 residues. After removal of 4 bases from V and 1 base from J, the junction contained 3 bases not matched to a gene. CDR3 DNA sequence: TGTGCCAGCAGCTCAGGGACAGGGGAGAACACTGAAGCTTTCTTT. Its translation is CASSSGTGENTEAFF.

The chain couples TRBV15 to TRBJ1-1, with D maybe TRBD1 (5 bases). Trimming removed 5 bases at V and 1 base at J, with 17 bases between. The germline gives CDR1 LNHNV, CDR2 YYDKDF (reference sequence). The CDR3 is 16 residues long. For the CDR3, the DNA is TGTGCCACCAGCGGGGGGGACTTCGGTAGGAACACTGAAGCTTTCTTT. It codes for CATSGGDFGRNTEAFF.

The chain has TRBV19 and TRBJ2-6; TRBD1 agrees at 7 bases. In germline, CDR1 is LNHDA, CDR2 SQIVND (reference sequence). CDR3 length: 16 residues. With V trimmed by 3 bases and J by 0 bases, 2 bases remained unmatched. In nucleotides, the CDR3 is TGTGCCAGTAGTATCTCAGGGGGCTCTGGGGCCAACGTCCTGACTTTC. Protein sequence: CASSISGGSGANVLTF.

The chain is built from TRBV24-1 and TRBJ1-6, with D perhaps matching TRBD1 (5 bases). This CDR3 spans 18 amino acids. Germline values: CDR1 KGHDR, CDR2 SFDVKD. V was clipped by 9 bases and J by 0 bases, with 20 bases between them. CDR3 in DNA: TGTGCCACCTGGATGGTAGAAGGGGAAGACTCCTATAATTCACCCCTCCACTTT. Encoded protein: CATWMVEGEDSYNSPLHF.

The rearrangement joins TRBV6-6 to TRBJ1-2; D unresolved. In germline, CDR1 is MNHNY, CDR2 SVGAGI (reference sequence). The CDR3 covers 14 residues. Trimming stripped 4 bases from V and 8 bases from J, with 17 bases between. The CDR3 coding sequence is TGTGCCAGCAGTTTGCCCAGGAGGACGAGGGGCTACACCTTC. Its translation: CASSLPRRTRGYTF.

The J gene is TRBJ2-7, the V gene TRBV5-1; D unclear. Per the germline V gene, CDR1 is SGHRS and CDR2 is YFSETQ. Trimming shortened V by 4 bases and J by 0 bases, and 17 bases separated the two germline ends. The CDR3 totals 16 residues. The CDR3 region has the DNA TGCGCCAGCAGCCCCCAAGGGTACCCAAGCTCCTACGAGCAGTACTTC. Protein sequence: CASSPQGYPSSYEQYF.

There are a few counts of this clone. CDR3 loop: CASSKGPHVKQYV. CDR3 coding DNA: TGTGCCAGCAGCAAAGGTCCGCATGTAAAGCAGTACGTC. The genes are TRBV21-1 and TRBJ2-7. TRBV21-1 is assigned pseudogene status. The CDR3 has 13 amino acids.

This clone was seen only once. This chain joins TRBV2 and TRBJ2-1; 7 positions match TRBD1. CDR1 is SNHLY and CDR2 is FYNNEI in the germline V gene. J gave up 6 bases and V 7 bases, and 6 bases lay outside the gene matches. There are 13 residues in the CDR3. The CDR3 nucleotides read TGTGCCAGCAAGGGACAGCCTGGCAATGAGCAGTTCTTC. It is translated as CASKGQPGNEQFF.

V gene TRBV13 combines with J gene TRBJ2-1; 10 bases fit TRBD2. Germline CDR1 PRHDT, CDR2 FYEKMQ (reference sequence). J lost 0 bases, V lost 7 bases, and 18 bases had no gene match. The CDR3 sequence is 20 residues long. The CDR3 sequence is CASNRRLAGGWLSSYNEQFF. The CDR3 DNA follows: TGTGCCAGCAACAGAAGACTAGCGGGTGGATGGTTAAGCTCCTACAATGAGCAGTTCTTC. Supplemented by reference TRBV13 and TRBJ2-1, the full variable domain reads AAGVIQSPRHLIKEKRETATLKCYPIPRHDTVYWYQQGPGQDPQFLISFYEKMQSDKGSIPDRFSAQQFSDYHSELNMSSLELGDSALYFCASNRRLAGGWLSSYNEQFFGPGTRLTVL.

The chain combines TRBV7-9 with TRBJ2-5, with unresolved D. CDR1 SEHNR and CDR2 FQNEAQ come from the germline V gene (reference sequence). The CDR3 length is 13 residues. V lost 3 bases and J lost 5, with 10 bases in between. In DNA form, the CDR3 reads TGTGCCAGCAGCTTCCAGGCCAAGGAGACCCAGTACTTC. Protein: CASSFQAKETQYF.

By sample share, this clone is large. The rearrangement joins TRBV5-4 to TRBJ1-2, with D possibly being TRBD1 (6 bases). V lost 1 base and J lost 3, with 10 bases in between. The CDR3 loop spans 14 amino acids. Germline V CDR1 and CDR2: SGHNT, YYREEE (reference sequence). The CDR3, as DNA: TGTGCCAGCAGCTTGCTGGGGGGCGACTATGGCTACACCTTC. Protein: CASSLLGGDYGYTF.

The sample holds a few counts of this clone. The chain recombines TRBV11-3 with TRBJ2-2; D tentatively fits TRBD1 or TRBD2 (6 bases each). Per germline, CDR1 SGHNT and CDR2 YENEEA. The CDR3 length is 16 residues. V lost 5 bases, J lost 6 bases, and 19 bases lay in between. The CDR3 bases are TGTGCCAGCAGCCTAGGAGGGGGTACGGGGTCCGGGGAGCTGTTTTTT. Its translation is CASSLGGGTGSGELFF.